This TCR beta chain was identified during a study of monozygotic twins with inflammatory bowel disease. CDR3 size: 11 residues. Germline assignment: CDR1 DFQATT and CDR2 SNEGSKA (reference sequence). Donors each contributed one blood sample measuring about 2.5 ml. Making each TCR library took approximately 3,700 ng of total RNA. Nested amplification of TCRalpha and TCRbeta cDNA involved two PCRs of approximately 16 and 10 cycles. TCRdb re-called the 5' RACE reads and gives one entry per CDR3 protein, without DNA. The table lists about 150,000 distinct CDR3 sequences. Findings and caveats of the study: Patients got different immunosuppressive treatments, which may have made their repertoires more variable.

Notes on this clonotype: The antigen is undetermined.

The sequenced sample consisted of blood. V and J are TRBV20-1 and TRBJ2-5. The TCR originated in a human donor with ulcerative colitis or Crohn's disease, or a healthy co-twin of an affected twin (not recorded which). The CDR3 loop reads CSAISGVIQYF.